One and the same sample provided the 22 T cell receptor beta chains below, sequenced in a study of CD8 T cells in Susac syndrome (dated by TCRdb to between 2018 and 2021). The method behind the library was the immunoSEQ multiplex PCR assay. RNA was extracted using the RNeasy kit, and roughly 0.45 to 1 ug of the RNA was reverse transcribed with random hexamers. Using fastp trimming at Q25 and MiXCR clonotype assembly, TCRdb reanalyzed the public sequencing data and kept in-frame beta chains. Entries that share a CDR3 protein sequence are merged under the most common genes and DNA. Here the sample has 400,000 or so distinct CDR3 sequences; approximately 85% occur a single time. The ten top clones hold 0.12% of the sample. Sequenced: CD8+ T cells from PBMCs. These receptors were collected from a human donor with multiple sclerosis.

The J gene is TRBJ1-1, the V gene TRBV27; no definite D call. Trimming cost V 1 base and J 4 bases, with 10 bases left between them. The germline CDR1 and CDR2 sequences are MNHEY and SMNVEV (reference sequence). The CDR3 runs to 14 residues. CDR3 region: CASSLWAGSTEAFF. DNA of the CDR3: TGTGCCAGCAGTTTATGGGCGGGGAGCACTGAAGCTTTCTTT.

The V and J genes are TRBV11-2 and TRBJ2-1, with 14 bases identical to TRBD2. The V gene's germline CDR1 is SGHAT and CDR2 FQNNGV. The CDR3 runs 17 residues. The trim removed 5 bases at V and 6 bases at J, leaving 9 bases unmatched. The CDR3 bases are TGTGCCAGCAGCCCTCCGACTAGCGGGAGGGGGGGCAATGAGCAGTTCTTC. Amino acid sequence: CASSPPTSGRGGNEQFF.

This chain links TRBV6-5 with TRBJ2-1; 7 bases are a match to TRBD2. The ends lost 6 bases at V and 3 bases at J; junction bases unmatched: 5. CDR3 size: 14 residues. From germline, CDR1 is MNHEY and CDR2 SVGAGI. This chain's CDR3 is CASRSGTYYNEQFF. The CDR3 nucleotides are TGTGCCAGCAGGAGCGGGACCTACTACAATGAGCAGTTCTTC.

The rearrangement joins TRBV10-3 to TRBJ2-1, with TRBD2 matching 8 bases. CDR3 length: 16 residues. J lost 4 bases, V lost 0 bases, and 5 bases had no gene match. Germline CDR1 is ENHRY and CDR2 is SYGVKD. CDR3 protein: CAISESEAGAYNEQFF. Written as DNA, the CDR3 is TGTGCCATCAGTGAGTCAGAAGCGGGAGCATACAATGAGCAGTTCTTC.

J is TRBJ2-3 and V is TRBV9, with D uncertain. Trimming took off 3 bases at V and 2 bases at J, with 10 bases between the two ends. The CDR3 totals 14 residues. Germline V gene data show CDR1 as SGDLS and CDR2 as YYNGEE. As DNA, the CDR3 is TGTGCCAGCAGCGAAGATACCCTCACAGATACGCAGTATTTT. Translation: CASSEDTLTDTQYF.

The chain uses TRBV12-3 or TRBV12-4 and TRBJ2-5; no firm D call. The CDR3 length is 12 residues. V shed 5 bases and J shed 5 bases, with 9 bases lying between them. Here the CDR3 DNA reads TGTGCCAGCAGTGCCCTACGGGAGACCCAGTACTTC. Protein: CASSALRETQYF.

The J gene is TRBJ2-1, the V gene TRBV5-5; D unclear. The V and J ends lost 0 bases and 0 bases respectively, with 7 bases between them. The CDR3 sequence is 15 residues long. CDR1 SGHKS and CDR2 YYEKEE come from the germline V gene (reference sequence). DNA of the CDR3: TGTGCCAGCAGCTTGGAGGAAGCCTCCTACAATGAGCAGTTCTTC. Protein: CASSLEEASYNEQFF.

V gene TRBV5-6 combines with J gene TRBJ2-2; D is possibly TRBD1 (6 bases). Trimming left V 1 base short and J 7 bases short, with 11 bases between. The CDR3 runs 14 residues. The V gene's germline CDR1 is SGHDT and CDR2 YYEEEE. The CDR3 DNA reads TGTGCCAGCAGCTTGAACAGGGCTGGCGGGGAGCTGTTTTTT. It yields the protein CASSLNRAGGELFF.

The chain couples TRBV4-1 to TRBJ2-7, with D perhaps matching TRBD2 (5 bases). Germline-derived CDR1 and CDR2 are MGHRA and YSYEKL. The V end was cut by 0 bases, the J end by 1 base, with 10 bases between. The CDR3 is 15 residues long. The CDR3, as DNA: TGCGCCAGCAGCCAAGATCCGGGGTTATCCTACGAGCAGTACTTC. This sequence encodes CASSQDPGLSYEQYF.

The V call is TRBV3-1, the J call TRBJ2-1, with D perhaps matching TRBD2 (6 bases). The CDR3 has 18 residues. Trimming shortened V by 1 base and J by 8 bases, and 24 bases separated the two germline ends. CDR1 LGHDT and CDR2 YNNKEL come from the germline V gene (reference sequence). In DNA form, the CDR3 reads TGTGCCAGCAGCCAAGTCGGATCTAGAGTGCGGGACCGGGATGAGCAGTTCTTC. Translating it yields CASSQVGSRVRDRDEQFF.

This clonotype appeared a single time. The chain carries TRBV20-1 and TRBJ2-7; possible D gene TRBD1, 7 bases. Germline-derived CDR1 and CDR2 are DFQATT and SNEGSKA (reference sequence). With 5 bases removed from V and 2 bases from J, the gap between germline ends came to 16 bases. This CDR3 comprises 14 residues. CDR3 residues: CSAPQGGLTYEQYF. The CDR3 DNA follows: TGCAGTGCTCCTCAGGGGGGACTCACCTACGAGCAGTACTTC.

The chain employs TRBV4-1 and TRBJ2-1; D remains unclear. This CDR3 has 13 residues. Germline-derived CDR1 and CDR2 are MGHRA and YSYEKL. Trimming removed 1 base at V and 10 bases at J, with 11 bases between. The DNA of the CDR3 is TGCGCCAGCAGCCAAGGGGCCTTATTCGAGCAGTTCTTC. It yields the protein CASSQGALFEQFF.

The J gene is TRBJ2-2, the V gene TRBV10-3, with 7 bases aligning to TRBD2. With V trimmed by 4 bases and J by 2 bases, 4 bases remained unmatched. The CDR3 has 15 amino acids. Germline CDR1 and CDR2: ENHRY and SYGVKD. The CDR3 region is CAISGGTTNTGELFF. The CDR3 region has the DNA TGTGCCATCAGTGGTGGGACTACTAACACCGGGGAGCTGTTTTTT.

The chain links TRBV27 to TRBJ2-7; D is unresolved. Trimming left V 3 bases short and J 3 bases short, with 9 bases between. In germline, CDR1 is MNHEY, CDR2 SMNVEV (reference sequence). CDR3 size: 13 residues. The CDR3 sequence: CASSLGSVYEQYF. CDR3 bases: TGTGCCAGCAGTTTGGGCAGCGTCTACGAGCAGTACTTC.

Comment on this clonotype: At one end, the junction sequence differs from germline, possibly due to a read error. The chain carries TRBV15 and TRBJ1-2; TRBD1 matches 10 bases. CDR3 length equals 12 residues. Germline assignment: CDR1 LNHNV and CDR2 YYDKDF (reference sequence). The DNA for the CDR3 is TGTGCCACCCCCAGGAGGACAGGGGGGAACCTCTTC. Translation gives CATPRRTGGNLF.

The CDR3 DNA reads TGTGCCAGCAGCACGGGTGTGGAGCAGTACTTC. Translation gives CASSTGVEQYF. V and J are TRBV7-6 and TRBJ2-7; D is unresolved. Germline V gives CDR1 SGHVS, CDR2 FNYEAQ. The CDR3 runs 11 residues. Trimming removed 5 bases from V and 7 bases from J, with 9 bases in between.

The chain links TRBV10-3 to TRBJ2-7; D remains ambiguous. The V end was cut by 5 bases, the J end by 5 bases, with 7 bases between. The CDR3 is made up of 11 amino acids. In germline, CDR1 is ENHRY, CDR2 SYGVKD. DNA for the CDR3: TGTGCCATCAGTAACAGTCACGAGCAGTACTTC. Translated, it gives CAISNSHEQYF.

The rearrangement uses TRBV29-1 and TRBJ1-2; D not resolved. This CDR3 is built from 15 residues. The V gene lost 5 bases and the J gene lost 1 base, with 17 bases spanning the gap. CDR1 and CDR2 (germline): SQVTM, ANQGSEA. Written as DNA, the CDR3 is TGCAGCGTTTTTCAGAGCAGCAACTTTAACTATGGCTACACCTTC. Translation gives CSVFQSSNFNYGYTF.

This CDR3 reads CASRPADRGLDEQYF. As DNA, the CDR3 is TGTGCCAGTAGACCCGCGGACAGGGGACTCGACGAGCAGTACTTC. The V gene is TRBV19, the J gene TRBJ2-7; 9 bases align to TRBD1. The CDR3 totals 15 residues. V shed 6 bases and J 5 bases; nucleotides not matched to a gene: 11. Germline V lookup: CDR1 LNHDA, CDR2 SQIVND (reference sequence).

On this clonotype: It is unclear where the CDR3 begins or ends on the DNA, so no DNA is shown, and the CDR3 is as TCRdb lists it. The rearrangement links TRBV30 to TRBJ2-2; TRBD2 was called by the table and not checked on the DNA. The CDR3 is made up of 14 amino acids, end residues included. Germline assignment: CDR1 GTSNPN and CDR2 SVGIG (reference sequence). CDR3: CAWSAVGSPGSCFF.

The chain uses TRBV27 and TRBJ1-5; the D is unclear. The germline CDR1 and CDR2 sequences are MNHEY and SMNVEV (reference sequence). Trimming took 3 bases from V and 11 from J, leaving 17 bases between them. The CDR3 is 14 residues long. The CDR3 coding sequence is TGTGCCAGCAGTTTTACCGGGGATGGGTGGGCCCAGCATTTT. This codes for CASSFTGDGWAQHF.

V gene TRBV5-1 combines with J gene TRBJ2-2; 8 bases agree with TRBD1. The germline CDR1 and CDR2 sequences are SGHRS and YFSETQ. The junction had 1 base not matched to a gene; V was cut back by 0 bases and J by 6 bases. This CDR3 is built from 14 residues. The CDR3 region has the DNA TGCGCCAGCAGCTTGGGACAGGGGCCCGGGGAGCTGTTTTTT. This codes for CASSLGQGPGELFF.